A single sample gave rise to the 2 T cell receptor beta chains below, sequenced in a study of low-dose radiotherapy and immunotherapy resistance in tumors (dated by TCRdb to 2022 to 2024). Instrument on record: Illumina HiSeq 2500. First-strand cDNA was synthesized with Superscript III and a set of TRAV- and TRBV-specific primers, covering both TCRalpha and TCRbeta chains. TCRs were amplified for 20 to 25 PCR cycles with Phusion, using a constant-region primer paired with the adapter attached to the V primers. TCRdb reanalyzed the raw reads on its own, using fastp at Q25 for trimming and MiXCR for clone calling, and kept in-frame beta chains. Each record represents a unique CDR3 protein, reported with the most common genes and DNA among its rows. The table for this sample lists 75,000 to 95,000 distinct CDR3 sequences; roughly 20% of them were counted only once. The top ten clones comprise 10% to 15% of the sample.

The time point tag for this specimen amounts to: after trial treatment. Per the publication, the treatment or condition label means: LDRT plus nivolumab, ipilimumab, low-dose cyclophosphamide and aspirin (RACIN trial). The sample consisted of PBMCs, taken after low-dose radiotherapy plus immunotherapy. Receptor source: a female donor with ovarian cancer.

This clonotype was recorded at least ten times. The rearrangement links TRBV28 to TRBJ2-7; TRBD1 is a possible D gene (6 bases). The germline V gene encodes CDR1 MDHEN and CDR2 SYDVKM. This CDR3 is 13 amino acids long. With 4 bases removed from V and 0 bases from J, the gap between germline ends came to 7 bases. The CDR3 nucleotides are TGTGCCAGCAGTTGGGGACACTCCTACGAGCAGTACTTC. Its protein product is CASSWGHSYEQYF.

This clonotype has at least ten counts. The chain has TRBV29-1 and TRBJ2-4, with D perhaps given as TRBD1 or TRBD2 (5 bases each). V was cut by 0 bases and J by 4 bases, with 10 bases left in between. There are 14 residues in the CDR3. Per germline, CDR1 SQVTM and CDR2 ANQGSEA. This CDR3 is CSVEEGTRKNIQYF. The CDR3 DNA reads TGCAGCGTTGAAGAAGGGACCCGGAAAAACATTCAGTACTTC.